This TCR beta chain was identified during a study of blood T cell repertoires in COVID-19. Whole-study context: From T cells, B-cell-depleted T cells, or PBMCs came the material, which was cDNA or gDNA.

The table lists this clone with many counts. Here immunoSEQ multiplex PCR was the method, and the copy in TCRdb shows in-frame clones only, minus some. This sample has some 110,000 clones; about four fifths occur once, and the top ten carry 15%. V was trimmed by 4 bases and J by 0 bases, leaving 14 bases between them. The V gene's germline CDR1 is SGHTS and CDR2 YDEGEE. There are 16 residues in the CDR3. The gene calls are TRBV5-8 and TRBJ1-5; D is perhaps TRBD1 (6 bases). Input material: peripheral blood. This receptor was obtained from a woman of 80 years or more with acute or convalescent COVID-19. CDR3 region: CASSPQGTYSNQPQHF. CDR3 nucleotide sequence: TGTGCCAGCAGCCCACAGGGCACTTATAGCAATCAGCCCCAGCATTTT.